The 11 T cell receptor beta chains below were found in one sample sequenced in a study of OX40 agonist ivuxolimab in advanced cancers. Measured with immunoSEQ multiplex PCR; TCRdb has only the in-frame clones, and not every one. The table lists 75,000 to 90,000 clones, about 81% of them singletons. The sequences come from CD4+ or CD8+ T cells sorted from blood, collected in a trial of the OX40 agonist ivuxolimab. All receptors derive from an adult with an advanced solid tumor such as melanoma, head and neck, liver or kidney cancer.

Only a few counts were recorded for this clone. The V call is TRBV27, the J call TRBJ1-2; perhaps TRBD1 as D (5 bases). V was trimmed by 2 bases and J by 5 bases, leaving 12 bases between them. Germline V gene lookup returns CDR1 MNHEY and CDR2 SMNVEV (reference sequence). The CDR3 is 14 amino acids. The CDR3 spells CASSLGLGTYGYTF. CDR3 DNA: TGTGCCAGCAGTTTAGGTCTGGGGACTTATGGCTACACCTTC.

The chain has TRBV11-3 and TRBJ2-7; 9 bases agree with TRBD1. Unmatched junction bases numbered 14, after V lost 4 bases and J lost 4 bases. This CDR3 contains 17 residues. CDR1 and CDR2 from the germline V gene are SGHNT and YENEEA. The CDR3 region has the DNA TGTGCCAGCAGCTCCCCACCCGGGACAGGGTCAAAATACGAGCAGTACTTC. This codes for CASSSPPGTGSKYEQYF.

The rearrangement links TRBV9 to TRBJ1-1; D ambiguous. V was trimmed by 4 bases and J by 4 bases, leaving 17 bases between them. This CDR3 has 15 residues. Germline loops: CDR1 SGDLS, CDR2 YYNGEE. The CDR3 DNA follows: TGTGCCAGCAGCCAATCTGGGAGGGTTAGCACTGAAGCTTTCTTT. Translating it yields CASSQSGRVSTEAFF.

The J gene is TRBJ1-2, the V gene TRBV2; D gene uncertain. CDR1 and CDR2 from the germline V gene are SNHLY and FYNNEI. The CDR3 extends over 16 amino acids. V lost 2 bases to trimming and J lost 4 bases, with 17 bases between them. The CDR3 protein is CASSEKGAPSAYGYTF. The CDR3 coding sequence is TGTGCCAGCAGTGAAAAGGGAGCACCCTCGGCCTATGGCTACACCTTC. The variable domain in full, completed from reference TRBV2 and TRBJ1-2, reads EPEVTQTPSHQVTQMGQEVILRCVPISNHLYFYWYRQILGQKVEFLVSFYNNEISEKSEIFDDQFSVERPDGSNFTLKIRSTKLEDSAMYFCASSEKGAPSAYGYTFGSGTRLTVV.

The DNA for the CDR3 is TGTGCCAGCAGTTACTCGGGACAGGGCCATGGCTACACCTTC. This translates into CASSYSGQGHGYTF. This chain uses TRBV6-5 with TRBJ1-2; 9 nucleotides align to TRBD1. This CDR3 region has 14 residues. V was pared by 0 bases and J by 6 bases, with 2 bases of the junction left unmatched. Germline CDR1 reads MNHEY; CDR2 reads SVGAGI.

V gene TRBV30 combines with J gene TRBJ1-1, with 7 nucleotides matching TRBD1. The CDR3 contains 15 residues. The V gene's germline CDR1 is GTSNPN and CDR2 SVGIG (reference sequence). The junction had 7 bases not matched to a gene; V was cut back by 2 bases and J by 1 base. The chain's CDR3 is CAWSLSDRSNTEAFF. The CDR3, as DNA: TGTGCCTGGAGTCTATCGGACAGGTCGAACACTGAAGCTTTCTTT.

This chain uses TRBV7-9 with TRBJ2-7, with a weak D call TRBD1 (5 bases). Trimming shortened V by 3 bases and J by 0 bases, and 9 bases separated the two germline ends. This CDR3 comprises 14 residues. From germline, CDR1 is SEHNR and CDR2 FQNEAQ (reference sequence). The CDR3 DNA reads TGTGCCAGCAGCTTGCAGGGTGGCTCCTACGAGCAGTACTTC. It specifies CASSLQGGSYEQYF.

This rearrangement joins TRBV7-8 to TRBJ2-7; TRBD2 is a possible D gene (6 bases). V was cut by 1 base and J by 2 bases, with 9 bases left in between. The CDR3 has 14 residues. CDR1 SGHVS and CDR2 FQNEAQ come from the germline V gene. Here the CDR3 DNA reads TGTGCCAGCAGCTTAGTCGGGGGTGCCTACGAGCAGTACTTC. Amino acid sequence: CASSLVGGAYEQYF.

The chain has TRBV6-5 and TRBJ2-7; 8 bases are a match to TRBD2. The trim removed 7 bases at V and 4 bases at J, leaving 3 bases unmatched. The CDR3 length is 12 residues. The germline CDR1 and CDR2 sequences are MNHEY and SVGAGI. The CDR3 loop reads CASNAGGYEQYF. As DNA, the CDR3 is TGTGCCAGCAACGCGGGGGGATACGAGCAGTACTTC.

The DNA of the CDR3 is TGTGCCAGTAGTATAGGATGGGCAGGGGCCTCGAACACTGAAGCTTTCTTT. This encodes CASSIGWAGASNTEAFF. The chain employs TRBV19 and TRBJ1-1; D may be TRBD1 (6 bases). CDR1 is LNHDA, CDR2 SQIVND, per germline (reference sequence). The V end was cut by 1 base, the J end by 1 base, with 16 bases between. This CDR3 has 17 residues.

V and J are TRBV5-4 and TRBJ2-1; 8 bases line up with TRBD1. This CDR3 contains 12 residues. The V segment lost 3 bases and the J segment 8 bases; nucleotides outside the gene matches: 1. Germline CDR1 is SGHNT and CDR2 is YYREEE (reference sequence). CDR3 in DNA: TGTGCCAGCAGCTCAGGGGGCTATGAGCAGTTCTTC. Translated, it gives CASSSGGYEQFF.